These T cell receptor beta chains were read from a single sample in a study of cytomegalovirus exposure and HLA in healthy donors. Measured with immunoSEQ multiplex PCR; TCRdb has only the in-frame clones, and not every one. Among roughly 150,000 clones listed, roughly 80% were seen once. The sequenced material came from PBMCs. The receptors stem from a young man in good health and CMV-seropositive. Each CDR3 is given with its conserved first and last residue. The D gene is left open where the match is weak. Size is omitted from some rows. Given values are once, few, many or a class for expanded clones.

V	D	size	J	CDR3	DNA
TRBV4-3	-	-	TRBJ1-1	CASSQDRQVHTEAFF	TGCGCCAGCAGCCAAGATCGCCAGGTTCACACTGAAGCTTTCTTT
TRBV7-9	-	-	TRBJ2-2	CASSARLAGTNTGELFF	TGTGCCAGCAGCGCCCGGTTGGCGGGGACGAACACCGGGGAGCTGTTTTTT
TRBV5-4	TRBD2	-	TRBJ2-7	CASSFGSGGDYEQYF	TGTGCCAGCAGCTTCGGGAGCGGGGGGGACTACGAGCAGTACTTC
TRBV11-2	TRBD2	-	TRBJ2-1	CASSLDISGGALAGEQFF	TGTGCCAGCAGCTTAGATATTAGCGGGGGGGCCCTAGCTGGTGAGCAGTTCTTC
TRBV7-2	-	-	TRBJ1-1	CASSLDWALNTEAFF	TGTGCCAGCAGCTTAGACTGGGCGCTGAACACTGAAGCTTTCTTT
TRBV19	-	-	TRBJ1-5	CASSPGFSPSNQPQHF	TGTGCCAGTAGCCCCGGGTTCTCACCTAGCAATCAGCCCCAGCATTTT
TRBV6-5	TRBD1	-	TRBJ2-4	CASSPGTGGDIQYF	TGTGCCAGCAGTCCCGGGACAGGGGGGGACATTCAGTACTTC
TRBV6-5	TRBD2	-	TRBJ2-3	CASSWGGKGSTDTQYF	TGTGCCAGCAGTTGGGGGGGTAAGGGTAGCACAGATACGCAGTATTTT
TRBV5-1	-	-	TRBJ2-1	CASSWAEGILSYNEQFF	TGCGCCAGCAGCTGGGCAGAGGGTATCCTCTCCTACAATGAGCAGTTCTTC
TRBV30	-	-	TRBJ2-7	CAWRGGPYEQYF	TGTGCCTGGAGAGGCGGTCCCTACGAGCAGTACTTC
TRBV7-6	-	-	TRBJ2-1	CASSLNFRGHGAYNEQFF	TGTGCCAGCAGCTTAAATTTCAGAGGGCACGGGGCCTACAATGAGCAGTTCTTC
TRBV27	-	-	TRBJ1-5	CASSLLDTNQPQHF	TGTGCCAGCAGTTTATTGGACACCAATCAGCCCCAGCATTTT
TRBV6-1	-	-	TRBJ1-3	CASSEALTAGGNTIYF	TGTGCCAGCAGTGAAGCACTGACAGCCGGGGGAAACACCATATATTTT
TRBV7-8	TRBD2	-	TRBJ2-3	CASSLEAQRGSTDTQYF	TGTGCCAGCAGCTTAGAAGCCCAGCGGGGGAGCACAGATACGCAGTATTTT
TRBV5-8	-	-	TRBJ2-2	CASSLPGYHANTGELFF	TGTGCCAGCAGCTTGCCCGGGTACCACGCGAACACCGGGGAGCTGTTTTTT
TRBV23-1	TRBD1	once	TRBJ2-3	CAPGGDGNTDTQYF	TGCGCCCCAGGGGGTGACGGCAACACAGATACGCAGTATTTT
TRBV5-6	-	-	TRBJ1-1	CASSLWRTEAFF	TGTGCCAGCAGCTTATGGAGGACTGAAGCTTTCTTT
TRBV30	-	-	TRBJ1-2	CAWSRDKAYGYTF	TGTGCCTGGAGTCGGGACAAAGCCTATGGCTACACCTTC
TRBV6-6	TRBD1	once	TRBJ1-2	CASKETGTAYGYTF	TGTGCCAGCAAAGAAACCGGGACAGCCTATGGCTACACCTTC
TRBV27	-	-	TRBJ2-1	CASSLSRRGGTYNEQFF	TGTGCCAGCAGTTTATCGCGCAGGGGCGGAACCTACAATGAGCAGTTCTTC
TRBV7-8	-	-	TRBJ1-2	CASSLGQGTSWGYTF	TGTGCCAGCAGCTTAGGCCAGGGGACGTCTTGGGGCTACACCTTC
TRBV6-5	TRBD2	-	TRBJ2-7	CASRPSGVSYEQYF	TGTGCCAGCAGGCCCAGCGGGGTCTCCTACGAGCAGTACTTC
TRBV11-2	TRBD2	few	TRBJ2-1	CASSLDSGTEQFF	TGTGCCAGCAGCTTAGATAGCGGGACTGAGCAGTTCTTC
TRBV9	TRBD2	-	TRBJ2-5	CASSPFTGGRTQYF	TGTGCCAGCAGCCCCTTTACGGGGGGGCGGACCCAGTACTTC
TRBV7-3	TRBD1	-	TRBJ1-2	CASSFGTGGGYTF	TGTGCCAGCAGCTTCGGGACAGGGGGCGGCTACACCTTC
TRBV10-1	-	-	TRBJ2-2	CASSPDFDRNTGELFF	TGCGCCAGCAGTCCCGATTTTGACAGGAACACCGGGGAGCTGTTTTTT
TRBV19	TRBD2	-	TRBJ2-5	CASSTLAGDNQETQYF	TGTGCCAGTAGTACCCTAGCGGGAGATAACCAAGAGACCCAGTACTTC
TRBV20-1	-	-	TRBJ1-2	CSAEGYGYTF	TGCAGTGCCGAGGGATATGGCTACACCTTC
TRBV6-1	TRBD2	few	TRBJ2-3	CASSELAGATDTQYF	TGTGCCAGCAGTGAACTAGCGGGGGCTACAGATACGCAGTATTTT
TRBV2	TRBD2	-	TRBJ2-3	CASIRDYTDTQYF	TGTGCCAGCATCCGGGACTATACAGATACGCAGTATTTT
TRBV27	-	-	TRBJ2-7	CASSPVSGGHSYEQYF	TGTGCCAGCAGTCCTGTTTCTGGGGGACACTCCTACGAGCAGTACTTC
TRBV27	TRBD1	-	TRBJ2-1	CASNRGRGNEQFF	TGTGCCAGCAATAGGGGGCGCGGGAATGAGCAGTTCTTC
TRBV11-1	TRBD2	-	TRBJ2-5	CASRGTSGAQETQYF	TGTGCCAGCAGAGGGACTAGCGGGGCTCAAGAGACCCAGTACTTC
TRBV11-1	-	-	TRBJ1-1	CASSPHEGSTEAFF	TGTGCCAGCAGCCCCCACGAGGGTAGCACTGAAGCTTTCTTT
TRBV4-3	-	-	TRBJ2-7	CASSQEFGGSYEQYF	TGCGCCAGCAGCCAAGAGTTCGGGGGCTCCTACGAGCAGTACTTC
TRBV27	-	-	TRBJ2-7	CASSPLGSGYEQYF	TGTGCCAGCAGCCCCCTAGGGAGTGGGTACGAGCAGTACTTC
TRBV14	-	-	TRBJ2-5	CASSHRAWAGAETQYF	TGTGCCAGCAGCCACCGAGCCTGGGCGGGGGCGGAGACCCAGTACTTC
TRBV19	TRBD2	-	TRBJ2-5	CASSMRRGGRSRETQYF	TGTGCCAGTAGTATGAGACGGGGGGGCCGATCGCGAGAGACCCAGTACTTC
TRBV25-1	TRBD1	-	TRBJ2-7	CASSDPGTGRYEQYF	TGTGCCAGCAGTGACCCCGGGACAGGGAGGTACGAGCAGTACTTC
TRBV7-9	TRBD1	-	TRBJ2-7	CASSSTGQLSYEQYF	TGTGCCAGCAGCTCCACGGGACAGCTCTCCTACGAGCAGTACTTC
TRBV9	TRBD1	-	TRBJ2-7	CASSPGQGRNEQYF	TGTGCCAGCAGCCCCGGACAGGGAAGAAACGAGCAGTACTTC
TRBV10-3	-	-	TRBJ2-7	CAISAGPRSSYEQYF	TGTGCCATCAGCGCCGGCCCAAGGAGCTCCTACGAGCAGTACTTC
TRBV30	TRBD2	-	TRBJ2-3	CAWRLGLAGDTQYF	TGTGCCTGGAGATTGGGACTAGCGGGGGATACGCAGTATTTT
TRBV27	-	-	TRBJ1-4	CASSLRLLGATNEKLFF	TGTGCCAGCAGCTTAAGACTACTAGGAGCAACTAATGAAAAACTGTTTTTT
TRBV7-2	-	-	TRBJ1-5	CASSLDLGQTQPQHF	TGTGCCAGCAGCTTAGATCTGGGCCAGACTCAGCCCCAGCATTTT
TRBV7-8	-	few	TRBJ2-7	CASSLMVWSESYEQYF	TGTGCCAGCAGCTTAATGGTTTGGTCAGAAAGCTACGAGCAGTACTTC
TRBV4-1	-	-	TRBJ2-5	CASSQAASVRIQYF	TGCGCCAGCAGCCAGGCTGCTAGCGTCAGGATCCAGTACTTC
TRBV27	-	-	TRBJ1-2	CASSLSPTGPYYGYTF	TGTGCCAGCAGTTTATCTCCGACAGGCCCCTACTATGGCTACACCTTC
TRBV4-1	TRBD1	-	TRBJ1-5	CASSQVWGQEDNQPQHF	TGCGCCAGCAGCCAAGTGTGGGGACAGGAGGACAATCAGCCCCAGCATTTT
TRBV30	TRBD1	-	TRBJ1-4	CAWSHGTGDTNEKLFF	TGTGCCTGGAGCCATGGGACAGGGGATACTAATGAAAAACTGTTTTTT
TRBV7-6	-	once	TRBJ1-1	CASSLAEYTEAFF	TGTGCCAGCAGCTTAGCCGAGTACACTGAAGCTTTCTTT
TRBV2	-	-	TRBJ2-2	CASSEVAAFTGELFF	TGTGCCAGCAGTGAAGTGGCGGCTTTCACCGGGGAGCTGTTTTTT